This T cell receptor (beta chain) was sequenced in a study of shared clonotypes between healthy human individuals (dated by TCRdb to the early 2020s). Background on the whole study: The cohort included a few men and a couple of women between 18 and 49 years of age. To increase sequencing depth and limit assay-specific biases, different laboratories used diverse techniques to prepare libraries and sequence TCR repertoires. Per donor, three plates each were used for CD4 naive and CD4 memory, two for CD8 naive, and one for CD8 memory. Blood TCR repertoires of a handful of healthy adults were deeply sequenced to estimate repertoire size and the extent of clonotype sharing between individuals. Each donor's leukapheresis produced roughly between roughly 0.85 and 9.5 billion PBMCs.

Donors were healthy HIV-negative adults with no recently reported acute infections or vaccinations. Every donor was a Caucasian adult residing in Nashville, Tennessee, USA. CD4+ T cells were enriched by magnetic negative selection; naive cells were then positively selected on CD45RA, and the negative fraction formed the memory subset. Blood was obtained by leukapheresis, after which PBMCs were separated by Ficoll-Histopaque density gradient centrifugation and cryopreserved in liquid nitrogen vapor phase. Analytical flow cytometry was used to check the purity and quantity of each magnetically sorted T cell population. Genomic DNA was isolated from every sorted fraction and measured by UV absorbance on a Nanodrop 2000c. Summary of the overall study and its limitations: Naive subsets generally had larger estimated clonotype richness than memory subsets. Based on pairwise subsampling, the degree of clonotype sharing among donors was expected to be affected by sequencing depth. Clonotypes shared by all four sorted-subset donors showed higher generation probabilities than non-shared clonotypes. Across a few donors, roughly 5.1% of naive CD4, roughly 3.5% of naive CD8, around 2.1% of memory CD4, and about 0.44% of memory CD8 clonotypes were shared. Because the study included a small number of donors, the genetic and exposure-history diversity represented was limited. Rarefaction of sorted-subset datasets indicated incomplete sequencing despite the large sequencing depth. Sampling was restricted to blood, and TCR repertoires in tissue are likely to differ from TCR repertoires in blood.

Using the deep immunoSEQ assay, TCR CDR3 regions were amplified from genomic DNA by multiplex PCR. Extracted genomic DNA from each cell subset was spread evenly across all wells of several immunoSEQ 96-well plates, with each plate serving as a replicate. Each replicate PCR for sorted subsets received 200 ng genomic DNA, equal to about 29,000 T cell genomes. The purified libraries were quantified using a Qubit 3.0 fluorometer, sized with a Bioanalyzer 2100, and then quantified again using the KAPA Library Quantification kit. Every immunoSEQ 96-well plate was sequenced on a separate single-read 150-cycle Illumina NextSeq 550 flow cell. The paper's data handling went like this. The immunoSEQ output contained only junctional sequences without quality scores, so filtering could not match that applied to full-length reads. To assign V/J genes and CDR3, sequences were annotated against IMGT germline references using PyIR, a Python wrapper for IgBLAST v1.9. Any read was removed if the V/J assignment was weak (E-value above 1e-6), the CDR3 was missing, or the read contained stop codons, out-of-frame junctions, or ambiguous translated residues. V3J clonotypes were defined as sequences sharing an identical inferred V gene, J gene, and CDR3 amino acid sequence. The percentage overlap between two repertoires was calculated by dividing the number of shared unique clonotypes by the size of the smaller repertoire. RTK rarefaction, the Chao1 estimator, and Recon v2.1 estimates of unobserved clonotypes were used to assess repertoire richness. Generation probabilities were computed with OLGA for all TCRbeta clonotypes obtained by the gDNA method from four donors. TCRdb limited this immuneACCESS table to in-frame rearrangements with V and J called. A share of clones is missing; checked studies link under half to unresolved V genes, and the rest is unexplained. V, J and clone size were drawn from that table, and D and trimming were deduced from the DNA. The sample records over 950,000 clones, around 77% of which are singletons. Clones ranked in the top ten supply 0.7% to 0.95% of the sample.

As regards this clone: Its specific antigen is unknown. Base qualities are not recorded, but no much larger clone differs from it by a single base.

The CDR3, from cysteine to phenylalanine, totals 14 residues. Only the CDR3 part of the read is kept: 42 bases, read in frame from the first base. A distance of 13 bases separates the germline ends of V and J, which lose 2 bases and 5 bases respectively. For CDR1 and CDR2, the germline V gene lists SGDLS and YYNGEE. The receptor's source is a man between 18 and 35 years old in good health. Some clones in this sample may be carry-over from other donors' samples. The receptor chain draws on TRBV9 and TRBJ2-5; a tentative D call is TRBD2 (5 bases match). The sample taken for sequencing was memory CD4+ T cells from PBMCs. What this sample's cell subset or site label stands for: CD45RA-negative fraction. The CDR3 region reads CASSVAGVAETQYF. At the DNA level, the sequence is TGTGCCAGCAGCGTGGCGGGTGTCGCGGAGACCCAGTACTTC.